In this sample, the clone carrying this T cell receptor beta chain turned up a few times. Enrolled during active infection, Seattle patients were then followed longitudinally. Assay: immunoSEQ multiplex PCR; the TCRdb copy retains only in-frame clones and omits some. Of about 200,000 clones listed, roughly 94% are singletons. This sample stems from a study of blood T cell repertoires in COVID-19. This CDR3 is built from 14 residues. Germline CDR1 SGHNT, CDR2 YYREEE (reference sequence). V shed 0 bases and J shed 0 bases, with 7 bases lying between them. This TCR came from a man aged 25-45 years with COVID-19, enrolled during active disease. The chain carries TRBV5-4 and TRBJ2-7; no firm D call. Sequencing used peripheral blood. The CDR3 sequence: CASSLDDSSYEQYF. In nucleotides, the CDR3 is TGTGCCAGCAGCTTGGACGACTCCTCCTACGAGCAGTACTTC.